This T cell receptor (beta chain) was documented in a study of OX40 agonist ivuxolimab in advanced cancers. Study context: Dose-escalation patients suffered from hepatocellular carcinoma, melanoma, renal cell or head and neck cancer. Study-wide results and limits: Nonresponders included some who also had low normalized T-cell clonal expansion.

With respect to this clone: Its antigen remains unknown.

This table comes from immunoSEQ multiplex PCR, and its TCRdb copy is limited to in-frame clones, with some not included. Counted here are under 80,000 clones, 80% to 95% occurring once; the ten biggest clones make up 0.32%. The germline V gene has CDR1 MNHNY and CDR2 SVGAGI (reference sequence). V was shortened by 6 bases and J by 2 bases, with 13 bases between the two germline ends. CDR3 length: 14 residues. This rearrangement joins TRBV6-6 to TRBJ2-5, with D unclear. The sequence was collected from an adult with an advanced solid tumor such as melanoma, head and neck, liver or kidney cancer. The specimen comprised CD4+ or CD8+ T cells sorted from blood, sampled in a trial of the OX40 agonist ivuxolimab. CDR3 sequence reads: CASRKDGQQETQYF. The CDR3 nucleotides are TGTGCCAGCAGGAAGGATGGTCAACAAGAGACCCAGTACTTC.